One and the same sample provided the 14 T cell receptor beta chains below, sequenced in a study of beta chain features in type 1 diabetes. Study results and caveats: Moderately but significantly shorter TCRB CDR3s were found in Type 1 diabetes patients in all four CD4+ subsets.

These TCRs' antigens remain unknown. The isolated RNA, all of it, was reverse transcribed, so expressed TCRB transcripts were what got sequenced. Measured with immunoSEQ multiplex PCR; TCRdb has only the in-frame clones, and not every one. The data show 600,000 to 750,000 clones, 9.5% to 15% seen once. The sample taken for sequencing was naive CD4+ T cells from blood. Every receptor here comes from a man aged 25 to 45 with type 1 diabetes.

This clone was counted only a few times. The CDR3 here is CATSRGWHSGANVLTF. CDR3 nucleotides: TGTGCCACCAGCAGGGGTTGGCACTCTGGGGCCAACGTCCTGACTTTC. The chain recombines TRBV15 with TRBJ2-6; D uncertain. The CDR3 spans 16 residues. CDR1 is LNHNV and CDR2 is YYDKDF in the germline V gene (reference sequence). The germline V and J ends were trimmed by 3 bases and 0 bases, with 9 bases remaining between them. Complete variable domain (other parts from reference TRBV15 and TRBJ2-6): DAMVIQNPRYQVTQFGKPVTLSCSQTLNHNVMYWYQQKSSQAPKLLFHYYDKDFNNEADTPDNFQSRRPNTSFCFLDIRSPGLGDTAMYLCATSRGWHSGANVLTFGAGSRLTVL.

This clone was seen a handful of times. This sequence joins TRBV7-2 and TRBJ2-7, with 7 bases lining up with TRBD1. Trimming took 4 bases from V and 1 from J; bases not matched to a gene: 7. This CDR3 is built from 15 residues. CDR1 and CDR2 (germline): SGHTA, FQGNSA. CDR3 DNA sequence: TGTGCCAGCAGCTCCTCGGGACAGACATCCTACGAGCAGTACTTC. Protein: CASSSSGQTSYEQYF.

The chain links TRBV6-1 to TRBJ2-2; no firm D call. This CDR3 has 14 residues. Trimming took off 3 bases at V and 6 bases at J, with 11 bases between the two ends. In germline, CDR1 is MNHNS, CDR2 SASEGT. Written as DNA, the CDR3 is TGTGCCAGCAGTGAGGCTCTCGGCCCCGGGGAGCTGTTTTTT. It encodes CASSEALGPGELFF.

There are a few counts of this clone. This sequence joins TRBV9 and TRBJ2-6; D is undetermined. Germline V gene lookup returns CDR1 SGDLS and CDR2 YYNGEE. This CDR3 is built from 15 residues. V lost 4 bases to trimming and J lost 0 bases, with 8 bases between them. The CDR3 sequence: CASSLFSSGANVLTF. CDR3 bases: TGTGCCAGCAGCTTGTTCAGCTCTGGGGCCAACGTCCTGACTTTC.

This clone came up once. This rearrangement joins TRBV7-2 to TRBJ2-2, with D tentatively TRBD2 (6 bases). The CDR3 contains 18 residues. Germline V gene data show CDR1 as SGHTA and CDR2 as FQGNSA. The V end lost 1 base, the J end lost 3 bases, and 18 bases lay between the germline ends. As DNA, the CDR3 is TGTGCCAGCAGCTTAGATCACTCGGCGGGGCGATACACCGGGGAGCTGTTTTTT. Protein: CASSLDHSAGRYTGELFF.

The chain joins TRBV4-3 to TRBJ2-1; 9 bases match TRBD2. Per the germline V gene, CDR1 is LGHNA and CDR2 is YSLEER. V trimming: 1 base; J trimming: 6 bases; junction bases outside the gene matches: 7. The CDR3 is made up of 16 amino acids. CDR3 nucleotides: TGCGCCAGCAGCCAAGCGGGGCGGGGGGGCCGCAATGAGCAGTTCTTC. Its protein product is CASSQAGRGGRNEQFF.

The chain links TRBV30 to TRBJ2-3; 9 bases fit TRBD2. The CDR3 spans 13 residues. Unmatched junction bases numbered 6, after V lost 7 bases and J lost 4 bases. Looked up from germline, CDR1 is GTSNPN and CDR2 is SVGIG (reference sequence). CDR3 bases: TGTGCCTCGATAGCGGGGGCTTCAGATACGCAGTATTTT. Its translation is CASIAGASDTQYF.

This clone was counted between two and nine times. This chain joins TRBV18 and TRBJ2-1; D might be TRBD1 (6 bases). There are 16 residues in the CDR3. CDR1 and CDR2 from the germline V gene are KGHSH and LQKENI. V was clipped by 3 bases and J by 0 bases, with 12 bases between them. In DNA, the CDR3 is TGTGCCAGCTCACCCGGACAGTCGAGCTCCTACAATGAGCAGTTCTTC. This codes for CASSPGQSSSYNEQFF.

The chain is built from TRBV10-3 and TRBJ2-3, with D perhaps TRBD2 (5 bases). V was pared by 6 bases and J by 1 base, with 8 bases between. Germline CDR1 is ENHRY and CDR2 is SYGVKD. The CDR3 runs 13 residues. The CDR3 DNA reads as TGTGCCATCAGCCCCGGGGGCACAGATACGCAGTATTTT. As protein: CAISPGGTDTQYF.

This chain connects TRBV7-9 to TRBJ1-2; D call uncertain. Trimming took off 5 bases at V and 8 bases at J, with 15 bases between the two ends. CDR3 length: 13 amino acids. The germline V gene encodes CDR1 SEHNR and CDR2 FQNEAQ (reference sequence). As DNA, the CDR3 is TGTGCCAGCAGCCCCCGGTCTGGCACGGGCTACACCTTC. Translated: CASSPRSGTGYTF.

The chain joins TRBV7-9 to TRBJ1-1; D is ambiguous. CDR3 length equals 15 residues. Germline V gene data show CDR1 as SEHNR and CDR2 as FQNEAQ (reference sequence). V was shortened by 1 base and J by 4 bases, with 13 bases between the two germline ends. CDR3 DNA: TGTGCCAGCAGCTTAGGAGGGAACGTGGGCACTGAAGCTTTCTTT. It is translated as CASSLGGNVGTEAFF. The full variable domain, rest sourced from reference TRBV7-9 and TRBJ1-1, is DTGVSQNPRHKITKRGQNVTFRCDPISEHNRLYWYRQTLGQGPEFLTYFQNEAQLEKSRLLSDRFSAERPKGSFSTLEIQRTEQGDSAMYLCASSLGGNVGTEAFFGQGTRLTVV.

The chain joins TRBV5-4 to TRBJ2-7, with unresolved D. The V gene's germline CDR1 is SGHNT and CDR2 YYREEE (reference sequence). V lost 1 base and J lost 0, with 5 bases in between. This CDR3 region has 13 residues. Written as DNA, the CDR3 is TGTGCCAGCAGCTTGTCGCACTCCTACGAGCAGTACTTC. This sequence encodes CASSLSHSYEQYF. The variable domain in full, completed from reference TRBV5-4 and TRBJ2-7, reads ETGVTQSPTHLIKTRGQQVTLRCSSQSGHNTVSWYQQALGQGPQFIFQYYREEENGRGNFPPRFSGLQFPNYSSELNVNALELDDSALYLCASSLSHSYEQYFGPGTRLTVT.

The CDR3 sequence: CASSTEAGSGEKLFF. In nucleotides, the CDR3 is TGTGCCAGCAGCACGGAGGCAGGGTCTGGTGAAAAACTGTTTTTT. This chain joins TRBV5-4 and TRBJ1-4; TRBD1 is a possible D gene (5 bases). CDR1 is SGHNT, CDR2 YYREEE, per germline (reference sequence). V lost 4 bases to trimming and J lost 7 bases, with 17 bases between them. The CDR3 runs 15 residues.

This clone was recorded a few times. The same CDR3 arises from other DNA sequences in this sample as well. J is TRBJ2-1 and V is TRBV20-1; D remains unclear. The CDR3 covers 10 residues. The V end lost 5 bases, the J end lost 5 bases, and 4 bases lay between the germline ends. The germline V gene encodes CDR1 DFQATT and CDR2 SNEGSKA (reference sequence). CDR3 nucleotide sequence: TGCAGTGCTCAAAACAATGAGCAGTTCTTC. Amino acid sequence: CSAQNNEQFF.